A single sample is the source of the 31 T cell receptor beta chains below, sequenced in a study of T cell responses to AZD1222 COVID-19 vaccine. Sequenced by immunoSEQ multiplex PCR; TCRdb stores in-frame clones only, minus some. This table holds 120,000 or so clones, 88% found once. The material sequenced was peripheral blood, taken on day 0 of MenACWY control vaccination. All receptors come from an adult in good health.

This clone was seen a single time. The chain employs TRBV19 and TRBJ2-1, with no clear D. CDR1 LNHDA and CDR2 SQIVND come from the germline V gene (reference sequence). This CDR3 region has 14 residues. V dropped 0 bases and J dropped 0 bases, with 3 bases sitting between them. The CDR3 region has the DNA TGTGCCAGTAGTATAGAAAGCTCCTACAATGAGCAGTTCTTC. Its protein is CASSIESSYNEQFF.

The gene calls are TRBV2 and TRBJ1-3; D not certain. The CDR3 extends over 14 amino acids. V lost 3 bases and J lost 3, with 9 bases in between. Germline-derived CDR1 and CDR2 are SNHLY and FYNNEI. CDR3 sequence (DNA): TGTGCCAGCAGTGATAGCACCGGTGGAAACACCATATATTTT. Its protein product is CASSDSTGGNTIYF. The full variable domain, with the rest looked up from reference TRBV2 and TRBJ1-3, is EPEVTQTPSHQVTQMGQEVILRCVPISNHLYFYWYRQILGQKVEFLVSFYNNEISEKSEIFDDQFSVERPDGSNFTLKIRSTKLEDSAMYFCASSDSTGGNTIYFGEGSWLTVV.

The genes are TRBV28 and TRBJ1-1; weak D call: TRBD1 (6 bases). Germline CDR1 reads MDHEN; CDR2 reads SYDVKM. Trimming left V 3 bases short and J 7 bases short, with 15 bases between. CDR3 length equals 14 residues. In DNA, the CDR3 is TGTGCCAGCAGTTTCCCAGTACAGGGAAGTGAAGCTTTCTTT. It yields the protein CASSFPVQGSEAFF.

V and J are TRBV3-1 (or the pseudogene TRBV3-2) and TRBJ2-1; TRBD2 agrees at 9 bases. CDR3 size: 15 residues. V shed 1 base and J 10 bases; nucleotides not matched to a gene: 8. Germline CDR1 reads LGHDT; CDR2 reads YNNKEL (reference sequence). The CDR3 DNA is TGTGCCAGCAGCCAAGTAGCCATAGCGGGAGACGAGCAGTTCTTC. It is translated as CASSQVAIAGDEQFF.

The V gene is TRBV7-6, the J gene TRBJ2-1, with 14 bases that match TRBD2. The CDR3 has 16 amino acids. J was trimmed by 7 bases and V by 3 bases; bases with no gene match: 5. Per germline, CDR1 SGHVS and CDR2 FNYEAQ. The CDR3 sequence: CASSFFGTSGRNEQFF. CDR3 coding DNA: TGTGCCAGCAGCTTCTTCGGGACTAGCGGGAGAAATGAGCAGTTCTTC. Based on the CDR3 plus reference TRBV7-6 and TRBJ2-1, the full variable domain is GAGVSQSPRYKVTKRGQDVALRCDPISGHVSLYWYRQALGQGPEFLTYFNYEAQQDKSGLPNDRFSAERPEGSISTLTIQRTEQRDSAMYRCASSFFGTSGRNEQFFGPGTRLTVL.

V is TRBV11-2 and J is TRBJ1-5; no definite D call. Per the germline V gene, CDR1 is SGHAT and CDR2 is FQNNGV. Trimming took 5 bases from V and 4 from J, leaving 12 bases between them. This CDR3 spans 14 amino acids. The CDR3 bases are TGTGCCAGCAGCACTGGCGGGAGGAATCAGCCCCAGCATTTT. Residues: CASSTGGRNQPQHF.

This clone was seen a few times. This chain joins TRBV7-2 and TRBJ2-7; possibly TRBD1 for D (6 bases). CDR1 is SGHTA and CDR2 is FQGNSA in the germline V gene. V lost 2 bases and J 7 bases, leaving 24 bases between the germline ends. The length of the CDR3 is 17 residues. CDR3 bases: TGTGCCAGCAGCTTAAATTCTTTGGGACACGGGATTACAGAGCAGTACTTC. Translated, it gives CASSLNSLGHGITEQYF.

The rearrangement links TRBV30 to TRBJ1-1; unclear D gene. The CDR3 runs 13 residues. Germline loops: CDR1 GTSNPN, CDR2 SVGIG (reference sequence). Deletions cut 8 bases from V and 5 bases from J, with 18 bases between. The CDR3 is CAKTAGLGTEAFF. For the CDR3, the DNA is TGTGCCAAAACGGCCGGGTTGGGGACTGAAGCTTTCTTT.

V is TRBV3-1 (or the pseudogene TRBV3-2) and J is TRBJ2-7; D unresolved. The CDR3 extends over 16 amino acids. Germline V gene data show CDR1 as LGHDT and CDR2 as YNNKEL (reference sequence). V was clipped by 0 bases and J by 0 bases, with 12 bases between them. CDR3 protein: CASSQEGFLSSYEQYF. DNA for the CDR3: TGTGCCAGCAGCCAAGAAGGATTCTTGAGCTCCTACGAGCAGTACTTC.

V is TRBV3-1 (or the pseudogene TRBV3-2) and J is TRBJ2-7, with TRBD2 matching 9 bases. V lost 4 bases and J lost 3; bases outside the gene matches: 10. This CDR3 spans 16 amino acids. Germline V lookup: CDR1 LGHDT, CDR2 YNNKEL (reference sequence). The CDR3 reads CASSRGAAGGSYEQYF. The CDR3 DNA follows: TGTGCCAGCAGCCGCGGGGCAGCGGGAGGAAGCTACGAGCAGTACTTC.

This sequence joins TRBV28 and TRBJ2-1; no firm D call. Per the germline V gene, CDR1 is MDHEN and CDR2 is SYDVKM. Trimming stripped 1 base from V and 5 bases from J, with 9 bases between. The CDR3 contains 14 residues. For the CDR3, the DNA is TGTGCCAGCAGTTTATCCTTGGCCAACAATGAGCAGTTCTTC. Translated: CASSLSLANNEQFF. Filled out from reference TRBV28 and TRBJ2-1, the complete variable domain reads DVKVTQSSRYLVKRTGEKVFLECVQDMDHENMFWYRQDPGLGLRLIYFSYDVKMKEKGDIPEGYSVSREKKERFSLILESASTNQTSMYLCASSLSLANNEQFFGPGTRLTVL.

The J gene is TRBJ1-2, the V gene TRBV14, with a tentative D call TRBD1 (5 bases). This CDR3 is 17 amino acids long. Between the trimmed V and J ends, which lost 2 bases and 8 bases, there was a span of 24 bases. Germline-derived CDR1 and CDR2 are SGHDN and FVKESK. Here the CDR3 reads CASSQSRQGEWLEGYTF. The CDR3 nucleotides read TGTGCCAGCAGCCAATCGCGGCAGGGTGAATGGCTGGAGGGCTACACCTTC.

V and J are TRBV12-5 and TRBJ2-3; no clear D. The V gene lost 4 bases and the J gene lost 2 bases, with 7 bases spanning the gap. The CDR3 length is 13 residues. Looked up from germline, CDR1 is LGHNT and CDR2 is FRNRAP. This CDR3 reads CASGSSVTDTQYF. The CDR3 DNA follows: TGTGCTAGTGGTTCCTCTGTCACAGATACGCAGTATTTT.

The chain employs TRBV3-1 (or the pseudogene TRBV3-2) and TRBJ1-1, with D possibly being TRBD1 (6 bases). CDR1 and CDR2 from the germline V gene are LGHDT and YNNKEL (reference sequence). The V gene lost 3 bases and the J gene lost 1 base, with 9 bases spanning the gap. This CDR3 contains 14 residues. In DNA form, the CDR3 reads TGTGCCAGCAGCCATAGGGGGGGGAACACTGAAGCTTTCTTT. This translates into CASSHRGGNTEAFF.

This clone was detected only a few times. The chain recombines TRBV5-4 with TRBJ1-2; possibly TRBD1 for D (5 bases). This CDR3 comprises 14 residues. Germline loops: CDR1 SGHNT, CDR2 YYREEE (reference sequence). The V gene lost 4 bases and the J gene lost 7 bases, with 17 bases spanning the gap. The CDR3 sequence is CASSTAGYSSGYTF. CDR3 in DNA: TGTGCCAGCAGCACAGCAGGGTACAGTTCTGGCTACACCTTC.

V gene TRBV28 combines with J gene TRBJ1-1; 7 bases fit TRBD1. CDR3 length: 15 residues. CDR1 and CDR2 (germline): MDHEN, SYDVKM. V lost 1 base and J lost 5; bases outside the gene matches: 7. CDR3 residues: CASSLFRGIGTEAFF. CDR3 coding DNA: TGTGCCAGCAGTTTATTCAGGGGGATAGGTACTGAAGCTTTCTTT. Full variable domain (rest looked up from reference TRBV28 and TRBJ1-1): DVKVTQSSRYLVKRTGEKVFLECVQDMDHENMFWYRQDPGLGLRLIYFSYDVKMKEKGDIPEGYSVSREKKERFSLILESASTNQTSMYLCASSLFRGIGTEAFFGQGTRLTVV.

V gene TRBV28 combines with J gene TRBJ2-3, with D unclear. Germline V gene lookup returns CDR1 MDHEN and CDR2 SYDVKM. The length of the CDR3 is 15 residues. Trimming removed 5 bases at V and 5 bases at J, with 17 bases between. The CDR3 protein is CASSPDRTSVDTQYF. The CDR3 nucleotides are TGTGCCAGCAGTCCGGACCGCACGTCCGTAGATACGCAGTATTTT.

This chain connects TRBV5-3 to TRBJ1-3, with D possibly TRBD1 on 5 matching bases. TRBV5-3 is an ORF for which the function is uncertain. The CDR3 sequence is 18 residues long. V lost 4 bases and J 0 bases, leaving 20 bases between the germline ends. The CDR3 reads CARSRRATPVSSGNTIYF. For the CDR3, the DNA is TGTGCCAGAAGCCGCAGGGCTACGCCCGTAAGCTCTGGAAACACCATATATTTT.

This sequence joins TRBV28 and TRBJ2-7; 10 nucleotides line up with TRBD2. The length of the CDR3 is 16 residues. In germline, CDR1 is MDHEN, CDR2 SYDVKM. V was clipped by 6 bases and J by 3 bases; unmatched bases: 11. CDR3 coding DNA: TGTGCCAGCAGCGCGAATGGACTAGCGGACCTCTACGAGCAGTACTTC. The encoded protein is CASSANGLADLYEQYF.

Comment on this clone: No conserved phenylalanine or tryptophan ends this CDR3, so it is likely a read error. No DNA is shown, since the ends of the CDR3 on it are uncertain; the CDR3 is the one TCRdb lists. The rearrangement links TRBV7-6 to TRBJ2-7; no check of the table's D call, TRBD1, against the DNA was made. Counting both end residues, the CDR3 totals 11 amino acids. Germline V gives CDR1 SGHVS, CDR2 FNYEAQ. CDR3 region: CASSYGQGWSL.

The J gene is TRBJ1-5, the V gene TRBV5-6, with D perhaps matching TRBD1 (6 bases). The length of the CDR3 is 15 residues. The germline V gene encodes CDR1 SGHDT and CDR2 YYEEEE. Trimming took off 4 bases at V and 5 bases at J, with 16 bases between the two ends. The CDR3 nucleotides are TGTGCCAGCAGCCTAGGAGGGACACCTTATCAGCCCCAGCATTTT. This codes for CASSLGGTPYQPQHF.

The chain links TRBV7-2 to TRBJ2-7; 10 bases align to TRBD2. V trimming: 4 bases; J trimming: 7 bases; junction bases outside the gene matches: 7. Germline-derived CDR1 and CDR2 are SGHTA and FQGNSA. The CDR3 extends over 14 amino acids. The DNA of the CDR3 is TGTGCCAGCAGCTCACTAGCGGGACGGAAAGAGCAGTACTTC. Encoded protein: CASSSLAGRKEQYF.

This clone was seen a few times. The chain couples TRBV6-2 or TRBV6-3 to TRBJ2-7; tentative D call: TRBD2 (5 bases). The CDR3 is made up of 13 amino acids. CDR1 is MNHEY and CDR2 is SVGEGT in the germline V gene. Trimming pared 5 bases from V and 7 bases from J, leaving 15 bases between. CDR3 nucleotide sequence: TGTGCCAGCAGTATAGCGTCCCGGTGGGAGCAGTACTTC. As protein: CASSIASRWEQYF.

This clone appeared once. CDR3 amino acids: CASSYGPTNEKLFF. DNA for the CDR3: TGTGCCAGCAGTTACGGGCCAACTAATGAAAAACTGTTTTTT. This chain joins TRBV6-6 and TRBJ1-4; D unclear. The CDR3 consists of 14 residues. Germline lookup yields CDR1 MNHNY and CDR2 SVGAGI (reference sequence). The ends were cut back, 2 bases at V and 0 bases at J, with 4 bases in the middle.

The CDR3 loop is CASTPTGGFYEQYF. CDR3 DNA sequence: TGTGCCAGCACTCCCACAGGGGGCTTCTACGAGCAGTACTTC. This chain joins TRBV2 and TRBJ2-7; 9 nucleotides agree with TRBD1. V lost 7 bases to trimming and J lost 3 bases; unmatched junction nucleotides: 7. Germline V gives CDR1 SNHLY, CDR2 FYNNEI. CDR3 length: 14 amino acids. The whole variable domain, filled in from reference TRBV2 and TRBJ2-7, reads EPEVTQTPSHQVTQMGQEVILRCVPISNHLYFYWYRQILGQKVEFLVSFYNNEISEKSEIFDDQFSVERPDGSNFTLKIRSTKLEDSAMYFCASTPTGGFYEQYFGPGTRLTVT.

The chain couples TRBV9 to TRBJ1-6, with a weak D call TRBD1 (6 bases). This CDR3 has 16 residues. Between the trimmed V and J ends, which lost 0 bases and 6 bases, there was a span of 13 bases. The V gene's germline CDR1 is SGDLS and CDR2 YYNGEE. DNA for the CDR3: TGTGCCAGCAGCGTAGCGTCAGGGGAGCGTAATTCACCCCTCCACTTT. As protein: CASSVASGERNSPLHF.

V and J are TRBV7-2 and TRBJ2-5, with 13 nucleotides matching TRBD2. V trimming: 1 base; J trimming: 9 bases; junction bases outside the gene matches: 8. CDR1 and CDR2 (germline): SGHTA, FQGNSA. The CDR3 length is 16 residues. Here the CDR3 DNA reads TGTGCCAGCAGCTTAGGGGCAAGGACTAGCGGGGGCGCCCAGTACTTC. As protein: CASSLGARTSGGAQYF.

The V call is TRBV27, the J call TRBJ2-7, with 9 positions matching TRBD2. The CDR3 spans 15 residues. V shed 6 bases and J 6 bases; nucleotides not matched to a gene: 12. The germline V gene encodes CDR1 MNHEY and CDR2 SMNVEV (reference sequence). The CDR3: CASSPHSGRPGEQYF. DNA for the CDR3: TGTGCCAGCAGCCCCCACAGCGGGAGGCCAGGCGAGCAGTACTTC.

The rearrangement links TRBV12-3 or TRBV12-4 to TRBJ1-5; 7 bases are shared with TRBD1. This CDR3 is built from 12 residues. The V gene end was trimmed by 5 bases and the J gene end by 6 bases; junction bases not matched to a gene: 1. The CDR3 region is CASSRQGQPQHF. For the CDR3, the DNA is TGTGCCAGCAGTCGACAGGGTCAGCCCCAGCATTTT.

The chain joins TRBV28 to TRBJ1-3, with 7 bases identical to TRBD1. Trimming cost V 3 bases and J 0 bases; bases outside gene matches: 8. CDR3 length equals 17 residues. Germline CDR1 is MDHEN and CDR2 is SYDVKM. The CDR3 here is CASSFWDRVNSGNTIYF. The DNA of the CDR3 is TGTGCCAGCAGTTTTTGGGACAGAGTAAACTCTGGAAACACCATATATTTT.

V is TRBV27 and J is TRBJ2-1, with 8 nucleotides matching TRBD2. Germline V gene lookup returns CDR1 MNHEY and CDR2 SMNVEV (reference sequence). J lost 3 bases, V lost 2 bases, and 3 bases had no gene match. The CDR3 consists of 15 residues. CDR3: CASSLGAGDYNEQFF. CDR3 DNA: TGTGCCAGCAGTTTAGGAGCGGGAGACTACAATGAGCAGTTCTTC.